The rows below give T cell receptor beta chains drawn from one sample of a study of T cell changes during pregnancy in multiple sclerosis. Measured with immunoSEQ multiplex PCR; TCRdb has only the in-frame clones, and not every one. The sample carries 100,000 or so clones, about nine tenths recorded once. The source was peripheral blood, collected after pregnancy. The receptors were sampled from a female donor with multiple sclerosis, enrolled in a pregnancy study. The CDR3 runs from the conserved cysteine through the conserved F or W. A D gene is named only where the DNA matches it firmly. Only part of the rows carry a size: once, few, many, or a class if the clone is expanded.

clone_size j_call v_call d_call cdr3_nt cdr3_aa
NA TRBJ2-7 TRBV7-8 TRBD1 TGTGCCAGCAGCTTAGCGCGGCCGGGACAGGGCTACGAGCAGTACTTC CASSLARPGQGYEQYF
NA TRBJ1-1 TRBV5-1 NA TGCGCCAGCAGCTTGGACAGAAGGAACACTGAAGCTTTCTTT CASSLDRRNTEAFF
NA TRBJ1-2 TRBV19 NA TGTGCCAGTAGTATCTCAGTACTTGACAATGGCTACACCTTC CASSISVLDNGYTF
NA TRBJ1-5 TRBV7-2 NA TGTGCCAGCAGCTTAGCGGGGGGTAGCAATCAGCCCCAGCATTTT CASSLAGGSNQPQHF
NA TRBJ1-4 TRBV9 TRBD1 TGTGCCAGCAGCGTATTCCCCAGGGGGCGCGTTGAAAAACTGTTTTTT CASSVFPRGRVEKLFF
NA TRBJ2-1 TRBV9 NA TGTGCCAGCAGCGTAGGGACAACCACCCTTCACAATGAGCAGTTCTTC CASSVGTTTLHNEQFF
NA TRBJ2-3 TRBV5-1 TRBD2 TGCGCCAGCAGCTTACGGACTAGCGGGGGTTCGGATACGCAGTATTTT CASSLRTSGGSDTQYF
NA TRBJ1-4 TRBV4-1 NA TGCGCCAGCAGCCAAGTCTGGTGGAGGTCCAGTGGAAGTGAAAAACTGTTTTTT CASSQVWWRSSGSEKLFF
NA TRBJ1-5 TRBV7-9 NA TGTGCCAGCAGCCAGGATAGCAATCAGCCCCAGCATTTT CASSQDSNQPQHF
NA TRBJ1-4 TRBV7-8 TRBD1 TGTGCCAGCAGCGGACAGGGGGCAATTGGTGAAAAACTGTTTTTT CASSGQGAIGEKLFF
NA TRBJ2-1 TRBV19 TRBD2 TGTGCCAGTAGTATAGGGACTAGCGGGGGGGATGAGCAGTTCTTC CASSIGTSGGDEQFF
NA TRBJ2-1 TRBV7-8 NA TGTGCCAGCAGCTTAGCGCTAGGGGTAGTGGGGGCAATTGCGCCCTACAATGAGCAGTTCTTC CASSLALGVVGAIAPYNEQFF
NA TRBJ2-5 TRBV4-1 NA TGCGCCAGCAGCCAAGGGCTAGCCCCAGAGACCCAGTACTTC CASSQGLAPETQYF
once TRBJ2-3 TRBV7-2 NA TGTGCCAGCAGCTTAGGGGCGGGGGCCTCCACAGATACGCAGTATTTT CASSLGAGASTDTQYF
NA TRBJ2-5 TRBV2 NA TGTGCCAGCCAAACCCGAGGGGAGACCCAGTACTTC CASQTRGETQYF
NA TRBJ2-1 TRBV20-1 NA TGCAGTGCCCTATACTACAATGAGCAGTTCTTC CSALYYNEQFF
NA TRBJ2-7 TRBV25-1 NA TGTGCCAGCAGCCACACGGACACCTACGAGCAGTACTTC CASSHTDTYEQYF
NA TRBJ2-7 TRBV5-1 TRBD1 TGCGCCAGCAGCCGGACAGGGCAACTAACAACCGAGCAGTACTTC CASSRTGQLTTEQYF
NA TRBJ2-7 TRBV25-1 TRBD1 TGTGCCAGCAGTGAATACACTTGGACAGGGTGGCGGGAGCAGTACTTC CASSEYTWTGWREQYF
NA TRBJ2-3 TRBV5-6 NA TGTGCCAGCAGCTTGCGGTACAGACTATTCACAGATACGCAGTATTTT CASSLRYRLFTDTQYF
once TRBJ1-2 TRBV29-1 NA TGCAGCGTTCCCGGGACATATGGCTACACCTTC CSVPGTYGYTF
NA TRBJ2-7 TRBV10-3 NA TGTGCCATCAGTCGGGGGGACATGAACGAGCAGTACTTC CAISRGDMNEQYF
few TRBJ1-6 TRBV6-1 NA TGTGCCAGCAGTGGGACAGTGAGCTCCTATAATTCACCCCTCCACTTT CASSGTVSSYNSPLHF
NA TRBJ2-7 TRBV6-1 TRBD2 TGTGCCAGCAGTGGGACTAGCGGGGCTTCCTACGAGCAGTACTTC CASSGTSGASYEQYF
NA TRBJ2-7 TRBV7-8 NA TGTGCCAGCAGCTTAAGGACAGTCTCCTACGAGCAGTACTTC CASSLRTVSYEQYF
NA TRBJ2-7 TRBV9 NA TGTGCCAGCAGCGTAGTTCCAGGGCCATACGAGCAGTACTTC CASSVVPGPYEQYF
once TRBJ1-5 TRBV15 NA TGTGCCACCAGCGACTCGGTGAGTAGCAATCAGCCCCAGCATTTT CATSDSVSSNQPQHF
NA TRBJ1-2 TRBV19 TRBD1 TGTGCCAGTAGTATAGACCCCGGGACAGGGGACTATGGCTACACCTTC CASSIDPGTGDYGYTF
NA TRBJ2-3 TRBV29-1 TRBD2 TGCAGCGTTGAAGAGGGTAGCGGGGGGGCTGAAGATACGCAGTATTTT CSVEEGSGGAEDTQYF
NA TRBJ2-7 TRBV18 TRBD1 TGTGCCAGCTCTGGGGGACAGGGGGCCTTGGCCGAGCAGTACTTC CASSGGQGALAEQYF